What follows are 16 T cell receptor beta chains derived from one specimen sequenced in a study of T cell clonotyping in hematopoietic cell transplantation (dated by TCRdb to about 2021). The receptor library was made with the immunoSEQ multiplex PCR assay. Entries here come from immuneACCESS through TCRdb and include only in-frame sequences with V and J called. Some clones fail to appear in such tables; in the studies checked, an unresolved V gene covers under half of the shortfall, and the cause of the remainder is unknown. This sample gives 13,000 or so clones in total; around nine tenths of them show up just once. The top ten clones comprise 1.2% of the sample. The sample taken for sequencing was peripheral blood mononuclear cells. The receptors shown here come from a man aged 25-45 years in good health. Some clones in this sample may be carry-over from other donors' samples.

J is TRBJ2-7 and V is TRBV11-2, with TRBD2 matching over 12 bases. The CDR3 contains 15 residues. V lost 6 bases and J lost 2; bases outside the gene matches: 5. The germline V gene has CDR1 SGHAT and CDR2 FQNNGV. CDR3 nucleotides: TGTGCCAGCAGTTTCGGACTAGCGGGGCCCTACGAGCAGTACTTC. Translated: CASSFGLAGPYEQYF.

The V gene is TRBV30, the J gene TRBJ1-3; D perhaps matches TRBD1 (5 bases). Germline loops: CDR1 GTSNPN, CDR2 SVGIG (reference sequence). The CDR3 is 14 residues long. V shed 0 bases and J shed 4 bases, with 10 bases lying between them. CDR3 in amino acids: CAWSVLGQGNTIYF. The CDR3 nucleotides read TGTGCCTGGAGTGTACTGGGGCAGGGAAACACCATATATTTT.

The chain combines TRBV25-1 with TRBJ1-2; 7 bases match TRBD1. The ends lost 3 bases at V and 8 bases at J; junction bases unmatched: 6. The CDR3 is 13 residues long. The germline V gene encodes CDR1 MGHDK and CDR2 SYGVNS. CDR3 loop: CASSEGQYQGYTF. Here the CDR3 DNA reads TGTGCCAGCAGTGAGGGACAGTACCAAGGCTACACCTTC.

The V gene is TRBV30, the J gene TRBJ2-6; the match to TRBD2 covers 7 bases. There are 14 residues in the CDR3. V was pared by 2 bases and J by 3 bases, with 1 base of the junction left unmatched. CDR1 and CDR2 from the germline V gene are GTSNPN and SVGIG (reference sequence). CDR3 sequence: CAWSPGGGANVLTF. The CDR3 region has the DNA TGTGCCTGGAGTCCGGGAGGTGGGGCCAACGTCCTGACTTTC. The whole variable domain, remainder taken from reference TRBV30 and TRBJ2-6, is SQTIHQWPATLVQPVGSPLSLECTVEGTSNPNLYWYRQAAGRGLQLLFYSVGIGQISSEVPQNLSASRPQDRQFILSSKKLLLSDSGFYLCAWSPGGGANVLTFGAGSRLTVL.

This chain connects TRBV9 to TRBJ2-1, with a weak D call TRBD1 (5 bases). Germline CDR1 and CDR2: SGDLS and YYNGEE. This CDR3 is built from 15 residues. With 4 bases removed from V and 0 bases from J, the gap between germline ends came to 11 bases. As DNA, the CDR3 is TGTGCCAGCAGCCCCCAGGGAAACTCCTACAATGAGCAGTTCTTC. This sequence encodes CASSPQGNSYNEQFF.

The V gene is TRBV5-4, the J gene TRBJ1-2, with TRBD1 matching over 8 bases. The V and J ends lost 0 bases and 8 bases, in that order; junction bases with no gene match: 9. Germline V gives CDR1 SGHNT, CDR2 YYREEE (reference sequence). CDR3 length equals 15 residues. CDR3 in DNA: TGTGCCAGCAGCTTGGCAGCCAGGGGGCTCGGCGGCTACACCTTC. This encodes CASSLAARGLGGYTF. The complete variable domain, with remaining parts taken from reference TRBV5-4 and TRBJ1-2, reads ETGVTQSPTHLIKTRGQQVTLRCSSQSGHNTVSWYQQALGQGPQFIFQYYREEENGRGNFPPRFSGLQFPNYSSELNVNALELDDSALYLCASSLAARGLGGYTFGSGTRLTVV.

The CDR3: CASSLRLAGWDNEQFF. The CDR3 bases are TGTGCCAGCAGCCTCAGACTAGCGGGATGGGACAATGAGCAGTTCTTC. V gene TRBV5-4 combines with J gene TRBJ2-1; TRBD2 matches 11 bases. V was clipped by 4 bases and J by 5 bases; unmatched bases: 8. The CDR3 length is 16 residues. Germline V gene sequence: CDR1 SGHNT, CDR2 YYREEE (reference sequence). The full variable domain, with the rest looked up from reference TRBV5-4 and TRBJ2-1, is ETGVTQSPTHLIKTRGQQVTLRCSSQSGHNTVSWYQQALGQGPQFIFQYYREEENGRGNFPPRFSGLQFPNYSSELNVNALELDDSALYLCASSLRLAGWDNEQFFGPGTRLTVL.

This sequence joins TRBV19 and TRBJ1-4; D remains ambiguous. The V gene lost 7 bases and the J gene lost 7 bases, with 13 bases spanning the gap. Germline-derived CDR1 and CDR2 are LNHDA and SQIVND (reference sequence). The CDR3 is made up of 13 amino acids. The CDR3 loop is CASISGFGEKLFF. CDR3 nucleotide sequence: TGTGCCAGTATATCGGGGTTTGGTGAAAAACTGTTTTTT.

The chain employs TRBV4-2 and TRBJ1-6; D unclear. Trimming shortened V by 0 bases and J by 12 bases, and 12 bases separated the two germline ends. Germline-derived CDR1 and CDR2 are LGHNA and YNFKEQ. The CDR3 has 14 residues. CDR3 loop: CASSQEIERRPLHF. The CDR3 DNA reads TGTGCCAGCAGCCAAGAAATCGAAAGGAGACCCCTCCACTTT.

V and J are TRBV29-1 and TRBJ2-7, with a tentative D call TRBD2 (5 bases). The CDR3 spans 10 residues. The V gene lost 7 bases and the J gene lost 5 bases, with 9 bases spanning the gap. CDR1 is SQVTM, CDR2 ANQGSEA, per germline. The CDR3 loop reads CSALAHEQYF. Here the CDR3 DNA reads TGCAGCGCTCTAGCCCACGAGCAGTACTTC.

V usage is TRBV5-4 and J usage is TRBJ2-1; 8 nucleotides line up with TRBD2. Germline CDR1 is SGHNT and CDR2 is YYREEE (reference sequence). This CDR3 is built from 16 residues. V trimming: 2 bases; J trimming: 7 bases; junction bases outside the gene matches: 11. The CDR3 DNA is TGTGCCAGCAGCTTACCTTTAGCGGGAAGGGGTAATGAGCAGTTCTTC. This sequence encodes CASSLPLAGRGNEQFF.

J is TRBJ2-7 and V is TRBV11-3, with 7 bases lining up with TRBD1. Unmatched junction bases numbered 5, after V lost 2 bases and J lost 1 base. This CDR3 is 15 amino acids long. Germline CDR1 and CDR2: SGHNT and YENEEA. The CDR3 protein is CASSLRGQSSYEQYF. In DNA, the CDR3 is TGTGCCAGCAGCTTAAGGGGGCAGTCATCCTACGAGCAGTACTTC.

The chain couples TRBV27 to TRBJ2-7; 8 positions agree with TRBD1. The V gene end was trimmed by 2 bases and the J gene end by 4 bases; junction bases not matched to a gene: 7. The CDR3 extends over 15 amino acids. Germline V gives CDR1 MNHEY, CDR2 SMNVEV (reference sequence). The CDR3, as DNA: TGTGCCAGCAGTTTAATCGGGGGACAGGTATACGAGCAGTACTTC. This codes for CASSLIGGQVYEQYF.

The chain employs TRBV12-5 and TRBJ2-7, with TRBD1 matching 11 bases. V lost 1 base and J lost 2; bases outside the gene matches: 10. The CDR3 has 18 residues. The V gene's germline CDR1 is LGHNT and CDR2 FRNRAP. The CDR3 DNA reads as TGTGCTAGTGGTTTGGCAAGAACCGGGACAGGGGGGGCCTACGAGCAGTACTTC. It codes for CASGLARTGTGGAYEQYF.

The CDR3 sequence: CAITPGQGAFGELFF. The CDR3 DNA sequence: TGTGCCATCACCCCGGGGCAGGGGGCGTTCGGGGAGCTGTTTTTT. The chain is built from TRBV10-3 and TRBJ2-2; TRBD1 agrees at 8 bases. Germline V gives CDR1 ENHRY, CDR2 SYGVKD. Trimming removed 7 bases from V and 7 bases from J; junction bases left unmatched: 11. The CDR3 spans 15 residues.

The table lists this clone with a count of one. The rearrangement links TRBV13 to TRBJ2-7; no clear D gene. The V gene's germline CDR1 is PRHDT and CDR2 FYEKMQ (reference sequence). The CDR3 runs 14 residues. Deletions cut 2 bases from V and 0 bases from J, with 8 bases between. The CDR3 here is CASSLLGPSYEQYF. The CDR3 DNA is TGTGCCAGCAGCTTATTAGGGCCCTCCTACGAGCAGTACTTC. The full variable domain, completed using reference TRBV13 and TRBJ2-7, is AAGVIQSPRHLIKEKRETATLKCYPIPRHDTVYWYQQGPGQDPQFLISFYEKMQSDKGSIPDRFSAQQFSDYHSELNMSSLELGDSALYFCASSLLGPSYEQYFGPGTRLTVT.